The 11 T cell receptor beta chains below were found in one sample sequenced in a study of blood T cells in healthy people across ages. With a J-beta primer mix and a sample-barcoded 5' primer, a second PCR ran 7 to 11 cycles. TCRdb re-derived calls from the 5' RACE reads in MiXCR, one entry per CDR3 protein. The table has 450,000 to 650,000 distinct CDR3 sequences, around 24% seen once. These data are also associated with another study on T cells of mothers and their children.

The sample consisted of blood. The receptor source for this set is a boy aged 5-17 years in good health.

The chain joins TRBV29-1 to TRBJ2-3, with TRBD2 matching over 14 bases. CDR3 length: 15 residues. CDR1 is SQVTM and CDR2 is ANQGSEA in the germline V gene. Germline trimming cut 6 bases from V and 4 bases from J; bases unmatched to any gene: 6. The CDR3 reads CSVFGTSGSSDTQYF. The CDR3 bases are TGCAGCGTCTTCGGGACTAGCGGGAGTTCAGATACGCAGTATTTT.

This clonotype has ten or more counts. V usage is TRBV20-1 and J usage is TRBJ2-5; 9 nucleotides align to TRBD2. Germline CDR1 is DFQATT and CDR2 is SNEGSKA (reference sequence). V was clipped by 3 bases and J by 4 bases; unmatched bases: 9. The CDR3 totals 15 residues. For the CDR3, the DNA is TGCAGTGCTAGGCCCATTAGCGGGAGAGGAGAGACCCAGTACTTC. Translating it yields CSARPISGRGETQYF.

This clonotype was found a few times. The chain is built from TRBV20-1 and TRBJ2-5; TRBD2 aligns across 14 bases. The CDR3 consists of 15 residues. Germline trimming cut 3 bases from V and 5 bases from J; bases unmatched to any gene: 5. The V gene's germline CDR1 is DFQATT and CDR2 SNEGSKA (reference sequence). The CDR3 DNA follows: TGCAGTGCTAGCGGGACTAGCGGGAGTTTGGAGACCCAGTACTTC. Translating it yields CSASGTSGSLETQYF.

The gene calls are TRBV14 and TRBJ2-2; D not resolved. The CDR3 covers 16 residues. Deletions cut 1 base from V and 0 bases from J, with 9 bases between. Germline CDR1 is SGHDN and CDR2 is FVKESK. This chain's CDR3 is CASSQGLMANTGELFF. The CDR3 coding sequence is TGTGCCAGCAGCCAAGGTCTTATGGCGAACACCGGGGAGCTGTTTTTT.

The gene calls are TRBV24-1 and TRBJ2-3; D may be TRBD1 (6 bases). V was pared by 5 bases and J by 0 bases, with 11 bases between. Germline values: CDR1 KGHDR, CDR2 SFDVKD. The CDR3 spans 15 residues. The CDR3 spells CATSGWTASTDTQYF. The CDR3 coding sequence is TGTGCCACCAGTGGATGGACAGCTAGCACAGATACGCAGTATTTT.

This rearrangement joins TRBV7-9 to TRBJ1-1; no clear D gene. The CDR3 totals 12 residues. Between the trimmed V and J ends, which lost 1 base and 6 bases, there was a span of 6 bases. The V gene's germline CDR1 is SEHNR and CDR2 FQNEAQ (reference sequence). CDR3 bases: TGTGCCAGCAGCTTAGTCAATGCTGAAGCTTTCTTT. This codes for CASSLVNAEAFF.

Many counts were recorded for this clonotype. V and J are TRBV7-9 and TRBJ1-1; D remains unclear. The CDR3 spans 12 residues. With 2 bases removed from V and 3 bases from J, the gap between germline ends came to 4 bases. Per the germline V gene, CDR1 is SEHNR and CDR2 is FQNEAQ (reference sequence). The CDR3 nucleotides are TGTGCCAGCAGCTTACTCGACACTGAAGCTTTCTTT. Its protein is CASSLLDTEAFF.

This clonotype came up once. The rearrangement links TRBV14 to TRBJ1-2; 9 nucleotides agree with TRBD1. This CDR3 contains 16 residues. Germline CDR1 and CDR2: SGHDN and FVKESK. J lost 2 bases, V lost 5 bases, and 9 bases had no gene match. DNA of the CDR3: TGTGCCAGCAGCGTATGGCCGGGACAGGGCAACTATGGCTACACCTTC. Translating gives CASSVWPGQGNYGYTF.

The rearrangement uses TRBV11-2 and TRBJ2-5; D remains ambiguous. With 6 bases removed from V and 11 bases from J, the gap between germline ends came to 25 bases. This CDR3 has 15 residues. CDR1 and CDR2 (germline): SGHAT, FQNNGV. CDR3 DNA: TGTGCCAGCAGAAGTCCAGGACGATCAACCTCCGGGCAGTACTTC. Encoded protein: CASRSPGRSTSGQYF.

This chain links TRBV20-1 with TRBJ2-5, with D possibly matching TRBD1 (7 bases). The CDR3 is made up of 14 amino acids. CDR1 is DFQATT and CDR2 is SNEGSKA in the germline V gene (reference sequence). Deletions cut 4 bases from V and 5 bases from J, with 17 bases between. CDR3 protein: CSAIRQGGHETQYF. In nucleotides, the CDR3 is TGCAGTGCTATCCGACAGGGAGGCCACGAGACCCAGTACTTC.

This sequence joins TRBV12-3 or TRBV12-4 and TRBJ2-7; tentatively, D is TRBD1 (6 bases). Trimming removed 6 bases from V and 8 bases from J, with 11 bases in between. The CDR3 contains 11 residues. The CDR3 sequence is CASRDRDKQYF. In DNA, the CDR3 is TGTGCCAGCAGGGACCGGGACAAGCAGTACTTC.